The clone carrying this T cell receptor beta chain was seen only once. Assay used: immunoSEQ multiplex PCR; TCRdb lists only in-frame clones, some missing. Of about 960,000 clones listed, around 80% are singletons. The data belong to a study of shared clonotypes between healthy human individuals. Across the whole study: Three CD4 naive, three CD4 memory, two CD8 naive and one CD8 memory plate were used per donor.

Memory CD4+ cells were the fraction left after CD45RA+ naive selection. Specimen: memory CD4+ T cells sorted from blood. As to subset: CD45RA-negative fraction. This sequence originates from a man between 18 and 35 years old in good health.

CDR3 loop: CAWSNGQVNDEQYF. As DNA, the CDR3 is TGTGCCTGGAGTAACGGGCAGGTCAACGACGAGCAGTACTTC. The chain joins TRBV30 to TRBJ2-7, with unresolved D. Deletions cut 2 bases from V and 5 bases from J, with 16 bases between. The germline V gene encodes CDR1 GTSNPN and CDR2 SVGIG (reference sequence). CDR3 length: 14 residues.